The 9 T cell receptor beta chains below all came from one sample that was sequenced in a study of shared clonotypes between healthy human individuals. Assay used: immunoSEQ multiplex PCR; TCRdb lists only in-frame clones, some missing. The table has over 2 million clones, 85% to 95% seen once; the top ten hold around 0.13%. Input material: naive CD4+ T cells sorted from blood. As for subset: CD45RA+ positively selected. Source of these receptors: a man younger than 35 in good health.

The genes are TRBV27 and TRBJ2-5; possibly TRBD1 for D (6 bases). The CDR3 loop spans 14 amino acids. Deletions cut 11 bases from V and 1 base from J, with 17 bases between. Germline V gene data show CDR1 as MNHEY and CDR2 as SMNVEV (reference sequence). Here the CDR3 reads CAPNVRDTQETQYF. The CDR3 DNA reads TGTGCCCCAAACGTCCGGGACACCCAAGAGACCCAGTACTTC.

This sequence joins TRBV9 and TRBJ1-2; weak D call: TRBD1 (5 bases). Trimming left V 2 bases short and J 6 bases short, with 17 bases between. The CDR3 has 15 residues. Germline CDR1 is SGDLS and CDR2 is YYNGEE. In DNA form, the CDR3 reads TGTGCCAGCAGCGTTACAGTGATAAGAGGGGATGGCTACACCTTC. Protein product: CASSVTVIRGDGYTF.

V is TRBV30 and J is TRBJ2-5, with D possibly being TRBD1 (5 bases). Germline CDR1 is GTSNPN and CDR2 is SVGIG (reference sequence). This CDR3 is built from 12 residues. Trimming stripped 2 bases from V and 4 bases from J, with 8 bases between. The CDR3 spells CAWSYRSETQYF. CDR3 nucleotide sequence: TGTGCCTGGAGTTACAGGTCAGAGACCCAGTACTTC. Combining the CDR3 with reference TRBV30 and TRBJ2-5 gives the whole variable domain SQTIHQWPATLVQPVGSPLSLECTVEGTSNPNLYWYRQAAGRGLQLLFYSVGIGQISSEVPQNLSASRPQDRQFILSSKKLLLSDSGFYLCAWSYRSETQYFGPGTRLLVL.

The V call is TRBV6-6, the J call TRBJ2-7, with a tentative D call TRBD1 (6 bases). From germline, CDR1 is MNHNY and CDR2 SVGAGI (reference sequence). V shed 6 bases and J shed 6 bases, with 12 bases lying between them. This CDR3 has 12 amino acids. The CDR3 region has the DNA TGTGCCAGCAGACAGGGAACGGCCGAGCAGTACTTC. This sequence encodes CASRQGTAEQYF.

J is TRBJ2-3 and V is TRBV30; weak D call: TRBD2 (6 bases). Germline-derived CDR1 and CDR2 are GTSNPN and SVGIG (reference sequence). The CDR3 runs to 12 residues. The CDR3 DNA follows: TGTAGTATTAGCGGACGCACAGATACGCAGTATTTT. Its translation is CSISGRTDTQYF.

Regarding this clone: A single base separates this from a much larger clone, so it may be a read error. The J gene is TRBJ2-7, the V gene TRBV28; the match to TRBD1 covers 9 bases. This CDR3 has 16 residues. Germline V gene data show CDR1 as MDHEN and CDR2 as SYDVKM. CDR3 in DNA: TGTGCCAGCGTGGCATCGGGACAGGGTAGGTCCTACAAGCAGTACTTC. This translates into CASVASGQGRSYKQYF.

This clone was detected only once. This chain joins TRBV5-1 and TRBJ1-5, with a possible D match to TRBD1 (6 bases). The V and J ends lost 5 bases and 9 bases respectively, with 15 bases between them. CDR1 and CDR2 (germline): SGHRS, YFSETQ. This CDR3 is 13 amino acids long. The CDR3 loop is CASSRGTDGPQHF. The CDR3, as DNA: TGCGCCAGCAGTAGGGGGACGGATGGGCCCCAGCATTTT.

The chain has TRBV21-1 and TRBJ2-1; no check of the table's D call, TRBD2, against the DNA was made. TRBV21-1 is listed as a pseudogene. The CDR3 has 15 amino acids. CDR3 protein: CASSTRLAGNNEQFF. In DNA form, the CDR3 reads TGTGCCAGCAGCACGAGACTAGCGGGGAACAATGAGCAGTTCTTC.

Notes on this clone: This sample includes further DNA sequences coding for the same CDR3. This chain links TRBV2 with TRBJ2-7; D gene uncertain. CDR3 size: 12 residues. The V gene lost 5 bases and the J gene lost 1 base, with 6 bases spanning the gap. CDR1 is SNHLY, CDR2 FYNNEI, per germline. The CDR3 loop reads CASSSASYEQYF. The CDR3 region has the DNA TGTGCCAGCAGTAGCGCATCCTACGAGCAGTACTTC.